One sample yielded the 22 T cell receptor beta chains listed below, sequenced in a study of blood T cell repertoires in COVID-19. Only in-frame clones appear in the TCRdb table, and some are missing; sequencing was by immunoSEQ multiplex PCR. The profile shows some 100,000 clones, around 90% of them singletons. Specimen: peripheral blood. Receptors were obtained from a human donor with active COVID-19. The donor label of this sample is uncertain.

The genes are TRBV19 and TRBJ2-1, with D tentatively TRBD2 (6 bases). V lost 1 base to trimming and J lost 8 bases, with 9 bases between them. This CDR3 is built from 13 residues. CDR1 LNHDA and CDR2 SQIVND come from the germline V gene (reference sequence). CDR3 nucleotides: TGTGCCAGTAGTATAGGGAGGGGCGATGAGCAGTTCTTC. The encoded protein is CASSIGRGDEQFF.

The chain uses TRBV7-8 and TRBJ2-3, with TRBD1 identical over 10 bases. V lost 5 bases to trimming and J lost 3 bases; unmatched junction nucleotides: 8. The CDR3 consists of 16 residues. CDR1 and CDR2 (germline): SGHVS, FQNEAQ. The CDR3 loop is CASSQTGTGVTDTQYF. CDR3 coding DNA: TGTGCCAGCAGCCAGACCGGGACAGGGGTGACAGATACGCAGTATTTT.

The chain couples TRBV5-6 to TRBJ2-7; weak D call: TRBD1 (5 bases). Germline values: CDR1 SGHDT, CDR2 YYEEEE. V lost 2 bases to trimming and J lost 2 bases, with 11 bases between them. The CDR3 is 14 residues long. In DNA, the CDR3 is TGTGCCAGCAGCTTTTATGGGGCGGCCTACGAGCAGTACTTC. It codes for CASSFYGAAYEQYF.

V usage is TRBV6-5 and J usage is TRBJ1-2, with 12 bases that match TRBD1. Germline assignment: CDR1 MNHEY and CDR2 SVGAGI. V gave up 6 bases and J gave up 4 bases; unmatched junction bases: 6. The CDR3 has 15 amino acids. The CDR3 here is CASSAGTGGIYGYTF. The DNA for the CDR3 is TGTGCCAGCAGCGCTGGGACAGGGGGCATCTATGGCTACACCTTC.

The chain has TRBV12-1 and TRBJ2-1; the table's D call, TRBD1, has no DNA check behind it. TRBV12-1 is noted as a pseudogene. The CDR3 is made up of 14 amino acids. CDR3 sequence: CASSLRTGAPEQFF. The DNA for the CDR3 is TGTGCCAGCAGTTTAAGGACAGGGGCCCCTGAGCAGTTCTTC.

The chain recombines TRBV5-4 with TRBJ2-1, with D unresolved. Germline-derived CDR1 and CDR2 are SGHNT and YYREEE (reference sequence). Trimming took off 2 bases at V and 0 bases at J, with 6 bases between the two ends. The CDR3 runs 14 residues. The chain's CDR3 is CASSFRDSYNEQFF. In DNA form, the CDR3 reads TGTGCCAGCAGCTTTCGAGACTCCTACAATGAGCAGTTCTTC.

This clone has just one count. This chain links TRBV13 with TRBJ2-3, with 7 bases that match TRBD1. The germline CDR1 and CDR2 sequences are PRHDT and FYEKMQ (reference sequence). V shed 0 bases and J 3 bases; nucleotides not matched to a gene: 3. The CDR3 loop spans 15 amino acids. CDR3 protein: CASSLGQGVTDTQYF. As DNA, the CDR3 is TGTGCCAGCAGCTTAGGGCAGGGGGTGACAGATACGCAGTATTTT. Full variable domain (rest looked up from reference TRBV13 and TRBJ2-3): AAGVIQSPRHLIKEKRETATLKCYPIPRHDTVYWYQQGPGQDPQFLISFYEKMQSDKGSIPDRFSAQQFSDYHSELNMSSLELGDSALYFCASSLGQGVTDTQYFGPGTRLTVL.

The V and J genes are TRBV19 and TRBJ1-2; TRBD1 matches at 7 bases. With 8 bases clipped from V and 2 bases from J, the junction kept 14 bases outside the gene matches. This CDR3 comprises 16 residues. In germline, CDR1 is LNHDA, CDR2 SQIVND (reference sequence). The DNA of the CDR3 is TGTGCCAGTGCACACCTCCGACGGGGACAGAACTATGGCTACACCTTC. Its translation: CASAHLRRGQNYGYTF.

V usage is TRBV3-1 (or the pseudogene TRBV3-2) and J usage is TRBJ1-1; no firm D call. The CDR3 sequence is 14 residues long. V lost 4 bases and J lost 2, with 11 bases in between. Germline V lookup: CDR1 LGHDT, CDR2 YNNKEL (reference sequence). CDR3 amino acids: CASSPPGRNTEAFF. The CDR3, as DNA: TGTGCCAGCAGCCCCCCTGGGCGAAACACTGAAGCTTTCTTT.

The rearrangement links TRBV6-5 to TRBJ2-3; 7 bases fit TRBD1. The CDR3 loop spans 13 amino acids. The ends lost 6 bases at V and 3 bases at J; junction bases unmatched: 3. Germline V gene data show CDR1 as MNHEY and CDR2 as SVGAGI. The CDR3 DNA is TGTGCCAGCAGGAACAGGGGTACAGATACGCAGTATTTT. The encoded protein is CASRNRGTDTQYF.

The chain recombines TRBV10-3 with TRBJ2-5; 9 bases are a match to TRBD2. The trim removed 6 bases at V and 9 bases at J, leaving 11 bases unmatched. The CDR3 length is 14 residues. Germline V gene data show CDR1 as ENHRY and CDR2 as SYGVKD. The CDR3 nucleotides read TGTGCCATCAGGAACGCTAGCGGGGCGTCGGCCCAGTACTTC. Translation gives CAIRNASGASAQYF.

The rearrangement uses TRBV5-1 and TRBJ2-3, with TRBD2 matching 10 bases. Per germline, CDR1 SGHRS and CDR2 YFSETQ. The CDR3 has 17 residues. The trim removed 1 base at V and 2 bases at J, leaving 7 bases unmatched. CDR3 coding DNA: TGCGCCAGCAGCTTGAAGGCGCTAGCGGGGGTCACAGATACGCAGTATTTT. It encodes CASSLKALAGVTDTQYF.

CDR3 amino acids: CASSLQTGGVKWEQFF. CDR3 bases: TGCGCCAGCAGCTTACAAACAGGGGGCGTTAAATGGGAGCAGTTCTTC. The rearrangement links TRBV5-1 to TRBJ2-1; the match to TRBD1 covers 9 bases. With 2 bases clipped from V and 10 bases from J, the junction kept 13 bases outside the gene matches. Per the germline V gene, CDR1 is SGHRS and CDR2 is YFSETQ. The CDR3 runs to 16 residues.

The rearrangement joins TRBV7-6 to TRBJ1-3; 12 nucleotides match TRBD1. V gave up 5 bases and J gave up 4 bases; unmatched junction bases: 12. The CDR3 extends over 18 amino acids. Germline V lookup: CDR1 SGHVS, CDR2 FNYEAQ. CDR3 DNA: TGTGCCAGCAGCGCAGACGGGACAGGGGGCGAAAAAGGAAACACCATATATTTT. Its translation: CASSADGTGGEKGNTIYF.

The chain combines TRBV5-1 with TRBJ2-2; 8 nucleotides line up with TRBD2. The CDR3 covers 16 residues. Germline CDR1 is SGHRS and CDR2 is YFSETQ. Trimming at V came to 1 base and at J to 1 base, leaving 3 bases not matched to a gene. In DNA, the CDR3 is TGCGCCAGCAGCTTGTTCAGCGGGGGGAACACCGGGGAGCTGTTTTTT. This encodes CASSLFSGGNTGELFF.

Only one count was recorded for this clone. The chain links TRBV7-6 to TRBJ2-1; 7 positions match TRBD2. Germline V gene sequence: CDR1 SGHVS, CDR2 FNYEAQ. The CDR3 contains 15 residues. V lost 0 bases and J lost 5; bases outside the gene matches: 4. This CDR3 reads CASSLAPGTNNEQFF. In nucleotides, the CDR3 is TGTGCCAGCAGCTTAGCCCCGGGGACTAACAATGAGCAGTTCTTC. Looking up the rest from reference TRBV7-6 and TRBJ2-1 gives the full variable domain: GAGVSQSPRYKVTKRGQDVALRCDPISGHVSLYWYRQALGQGPEFLTYFNYEAQQDKSGLPNDRFSAERPEGSISTLTIQRTEQRDSAMYRCASSLAPGTNNEQFFGPGTRLTVL.

J is TRBJ2-5 and V is TRBV2; 14 bases agree with TRBD2. Germline V gene sequence: CDR1 SNHLY, CDR2 FYNNEI. This CDR3 has 19 residues. Trimming at V came to 2 bases and at J to 2 bases, leaving 10 bases not matched to a gene. The CDR3 region is CASSELRTSGGPMQETQYF. CDR3 sequence (DNA): TGTGCCAGCAGTGAATTAAGGACTAGCGGGGGGCCCATGCAAGAGACCCAGTACTTC. The variable domain in full, with the rest retrieved from reference TRBV2 and TRBJ2-5, is EPEVTQTPSHQVTQMGQEVILRCVPISNHLYFYWYRQILGQKVEFLVSFYNNEISEKSEIFDDQFSVERPDGSNFTLKIRSTKLEDSAMYFCASSELRTSGGPMQETQYFGPGTRLLVL.

The genes are TRBV7-9 and TRBJ2-7; TRBD2 matches 9 bases. The CDR3 is 14 amino acids. V shed 5 bases, J shed 4 bases, and the junction held 6 bases outside the gene matches. In germline, CDR1 is SEHNR, CDR2 FQNEAQ (reference sequence). The DNA of the CDR3 is TGTGCCAGCAGCCGGACTAGCGACAATTACGAGCAGTACTTC. Protein product: CASSRTSDNYEQYF.

This clone came up once. V usage is TRBV6-5 and J usage is TRBJ2-7; D possibly corresponds to TRBD1 (6 bases). This CDR3 comprises 14 residues. The V and J ends lost 2 bases and 4 bases respectively, with 12 bases between them. Looked up from germline, CDR1 is MNHEY and CDR2 is SVGAGI. The CDR3 region has the DNA TGTGCCAGCAGTTACGAGGGCAGGGGATACGAGCAGTACTTC. This encodes CASSYEGRGYEQYF.

V gene TRBV4-1 combines with J gene TRBJ2-7, with D unresolved. Between the trimmed V and J ends, which lost 1 base and 5 bases, there was a span of 3 bases. Per germline, CDR1 MGHRA and CDR2 YSYEKL. The CDR3 is 11 residues long. CDR3 sequence (DNA): TGCGCCAGCAGCCAAGGAGACGAGCAGTACTTC. It translates to CASSQGDEQYF.

The CDR3 DNA sequence: TGTGCCAGCAGCCCCGGAGGCGGGACTAGTGCGTACTTC. This translates into CASSPGGGTSAYF. The chain has TRBV11-2 and TRBJ2-4, with 8 bases that match TRBD2. V trimming: 5 bases; J trimming: 15 bases; junction bases outside the gene matches: 12. Germline CDR1 and CDR2: SGHAT and FQNNGV. There are 13 residues in the CDR3.

Remarks on this clone: One end of the junction is discordant with germline, which a read error may explain. This chain uses TRBV24-1 with TRBJ2-7; TRBD1 matches 7 bases. Germline V gene sequence: CDR1 KGHDR, CDR2 SFDVKD. This CDR3 has 16 residues. The CDR3, as DNA: TGTGCCACCAATGATCCTCAGGGGGAAGGCTCCTACGAGCAGTACTTC. Encoded protein: CATNDPQGEGSYEQYF.